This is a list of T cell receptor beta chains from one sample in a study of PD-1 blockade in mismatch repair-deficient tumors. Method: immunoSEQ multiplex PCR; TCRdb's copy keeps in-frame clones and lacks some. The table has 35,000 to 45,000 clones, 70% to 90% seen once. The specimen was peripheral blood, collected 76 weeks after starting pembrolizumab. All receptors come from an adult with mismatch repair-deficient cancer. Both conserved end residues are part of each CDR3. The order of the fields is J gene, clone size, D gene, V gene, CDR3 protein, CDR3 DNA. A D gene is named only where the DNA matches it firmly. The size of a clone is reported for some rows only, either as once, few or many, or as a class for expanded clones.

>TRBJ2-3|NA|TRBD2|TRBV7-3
CASSQGLAGVDTQYF
TGTGCCAGCAGCCAGGGACTAGCGGGAGTAGATACGCAGTATTTT
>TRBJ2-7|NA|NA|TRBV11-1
CASSLSIRDEQYF
TGTGCCAGCAGCTTAAGTATACGGGACGAGCAGTACTTC
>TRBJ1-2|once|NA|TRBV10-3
CAISESTENYGYTF
TGTGCCATCAGTGAGTCAACGGAAAACTATGGCTACACCTTC
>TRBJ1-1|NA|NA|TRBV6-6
CASSPGARSNTEAFF
TGTGCCAGCAGCCCGGGAGCTAGATCGAACACTGAAGCTTTCTTT
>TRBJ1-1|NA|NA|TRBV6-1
CASSDPPNSGVEAFF
TGTGCCAGCAGTGATCCGCCTAATAGCGGTGTTGAAGCTTTCTTT
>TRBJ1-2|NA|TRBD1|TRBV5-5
CASSSGQGYGYTF
TGTGCCAGCAGCTCAGGACAGGGCTATGGCTACACCTTC
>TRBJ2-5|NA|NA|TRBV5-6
CASSLGFGGGGKTQYF
TGTGCCAGCAGCCTGGGCTTCGGGGGTGGGGGAAAGACCCAGTACTTC
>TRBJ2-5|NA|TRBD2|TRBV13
CASSSKREGILETQYF
TGTGCCAGCAGCTCTAAGCGGGAGGGGATTCTAGAGACCCAGTACTTC
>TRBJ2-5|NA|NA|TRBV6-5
CASSPQGRETQYF
TGTGCCAGCAGTCCACAGGGCAGGGAGACCCAGTACTTC
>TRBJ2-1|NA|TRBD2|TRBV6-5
CASRASGNNEQFF
TGTGCCAGCAGGGCTAGCGGAAACAATGAGCAGTTCTTC
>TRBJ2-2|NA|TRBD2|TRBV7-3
CASSLLAGWAGELFF
TGTGCCAGCAGCTTACTAGCGGGATGGGCCGGGGAGCTGTTTTTT
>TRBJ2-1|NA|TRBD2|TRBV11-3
CASSFGRLAGYEQFF
TGTGCCAGCAGCTTTGGGCGGTTAGCGGGATATGAGCAGTTCTTC
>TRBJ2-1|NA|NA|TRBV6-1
CASSEAPGGNEQFF
TGTGCCAGCAGTGAAGCCCCCGGGGGCAATGAGCAGTTCTTC
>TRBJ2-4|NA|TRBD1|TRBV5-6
CASSRGQALWYF
TGTGCCAGCAGCCGCGGACAGGCGTTGTGGTACTTC